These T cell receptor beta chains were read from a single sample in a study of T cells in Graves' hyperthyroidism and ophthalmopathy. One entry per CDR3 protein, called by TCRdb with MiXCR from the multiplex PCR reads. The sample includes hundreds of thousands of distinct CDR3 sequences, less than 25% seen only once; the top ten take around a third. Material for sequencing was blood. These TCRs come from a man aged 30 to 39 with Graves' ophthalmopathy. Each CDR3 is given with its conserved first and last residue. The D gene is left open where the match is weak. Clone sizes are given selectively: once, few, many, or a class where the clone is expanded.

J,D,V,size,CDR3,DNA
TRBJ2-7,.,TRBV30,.,CAWSANSYEQYF,TGTGCCTGGAGTGCCAACTCCTACGAGCAGTACTTC
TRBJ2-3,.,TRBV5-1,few,CASSFLSRLGDTQYF,TGCGCCAGCAGCTTTTTATCCAGGTTGGGAGATACGCAGTATTTT
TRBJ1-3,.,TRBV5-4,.,CASSSGGKTFSGNTIYF,TGTGCCAGCAGCTCGGGGGGGAAGACCTTCTCTGGAAACACCATATATTTT
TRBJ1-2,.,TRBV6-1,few,CASSDLPGSVFGYTF,TGTGCCAGCAGCGATCTTCCGGGATCCGTTTTCGGCTACACCTTC
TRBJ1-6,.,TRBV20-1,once,CSATYRSNSPLHF,TGCAGTGCAACCTACAGGTCTAATTCACCCCTCCACTTT
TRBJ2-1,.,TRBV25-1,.,CASRGRATYEQFF,TGTGCCAGCAGGGGCAGGGCTACCTACGAGCAGTTCTTC
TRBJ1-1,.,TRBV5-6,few,CASSLEGGTFMNTEAFF,TGTGCCAGCAGCTTGGAAGGAGGCACCTTTATGAACACTGAAGCTTTCTTT
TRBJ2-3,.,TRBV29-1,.,CSVVGTDTQYF,TGCAGCGTTGTGGGCACAGATACGCAGTATTTT
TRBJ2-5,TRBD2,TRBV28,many,CASSSRTSGQETQYF,TGTGCCAGCAGTAGCCGGACTAGCGGACAAGAGACCCAGTACTTC
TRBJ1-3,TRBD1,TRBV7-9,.,CASSLQQGFSGNTIYF,TGTGCCAGCAGCCTTCAACAGGGGTTTTCTGGAAACACCATATATTTT
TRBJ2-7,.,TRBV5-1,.,CASSLETLGHEQYF,TGCGCCAGCAGCTTGGAGACGTTAGGGCACGAGCAGTACTTC
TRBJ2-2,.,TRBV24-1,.,CATRGGQGNTGELFF,TGTGCCACCCGCGGAGGGCAGGGAAACACCGGGGAGCTGTTTTTT
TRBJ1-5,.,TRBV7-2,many,CASSFGQHNQPQHF,TGTGCCAGCAGCTTCGGCCAGCACAATCAGCCCCAGCATTTT
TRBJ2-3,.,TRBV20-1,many,CSASALASTDTQYF,TGCAGTGCTAGTGCGCTAGCGAGTACAGATACGCAGTATTTT
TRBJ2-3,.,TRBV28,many,CASSLTQGKSTDTQYF,TGTGCCAGCAGTTTGACCCAGGGAAAAAGCACAGATACGCAGTATTTT
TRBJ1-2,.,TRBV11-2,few,CASSLPDGKGYTF,TGTGCCAGCAGCTTACCGGATGGGAAGGGCTACACCTTC
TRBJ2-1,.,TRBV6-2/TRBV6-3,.,CASSKGGHEQFF,TGTGCCAGCAGTAAAGGGGGACATGAGCAGTTCTTC
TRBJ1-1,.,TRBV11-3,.,CASSLNRARTEAFF,TGTGCCAGCAGCTTAAACAGGGCGAGGACTGAAGCTTTCTTT
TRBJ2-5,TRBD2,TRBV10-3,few,CAISERGLAVGGQETQYF,TGTGCCATCAGTGAGAGGGGACTAGCGGTAGGGGGCCAAGAGACCCAGTACTTC
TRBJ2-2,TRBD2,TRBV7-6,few,CASSFTSGSSGELFF,TGTGCCAGCAGCTTTACTAGCGGGAGCTCCGGGGAGCTGTTTTTT
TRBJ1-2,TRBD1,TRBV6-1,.,CASTKGQGTGYTF,TGTGCCAGCACCAAAGGACAGGGCACTGGCTACACCTTC
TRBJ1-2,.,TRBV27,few,CASSSIHANYGYTF,TGTGCCAGCAGTTCCATACATGCTAACTATGGCTACACCTTC
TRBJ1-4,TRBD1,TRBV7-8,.,CASSPRDRVLNEKLFF,TGTGCCAGCAGCCCCCGGGACAGGGTCCTAAATGAAAAACTGTTTTTT
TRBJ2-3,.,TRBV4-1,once,CASSQTGLGTDTQYF,TGCGCCAGCAGCCAAACGGGACTCGGCACAGATACGCAGTATTTT
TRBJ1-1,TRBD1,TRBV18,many,CASSQGQRNTEAFF,TGTGCCAGCTCACAGGGACAGCGGAACACTGAAGCTTTCTTT
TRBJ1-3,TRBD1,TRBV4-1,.,CASSRKPTGEGGNTIYF,TGCGCCAGCAGCCGCAAGCCGACAGGGGAGGGTGGAAACACCATATATTTT
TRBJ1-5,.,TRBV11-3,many,CASSFKGERRQPQHF,TGTGCCAGCAGCTTTAAGGGGGAGCGACGTCAGCCCCAGCATTTT
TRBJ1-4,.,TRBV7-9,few,CASSLRDGLNEKLFF,TGTGCCAGCAGCTTACGTGACGGGTTAAATGAAAAACTGTTTTTT
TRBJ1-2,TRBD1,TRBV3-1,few,CASSHGQGKDYGYTF,TGTGCCAGCAGCCACGGACAGGGGAAGGACTATGGCTACACCTTC
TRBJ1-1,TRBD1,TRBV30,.,CAWRMTGAFVAFF,TGTGCCTGGAGAATGACAGGGGCGTTCGTAGCTTTCTTT
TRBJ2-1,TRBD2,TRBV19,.,CASSPTGMLAGGNEQFF,TGTGCCAGTAGCCCCACAGGGATGCTAGCGGGAGGCAATGAGCAGTTCTTC
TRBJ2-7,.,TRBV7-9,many,CASSSTGTESVEQYF,TGTGCCAGCAGCTCAACCGGGACTGAATCGGTCGAGCAGTACTTC
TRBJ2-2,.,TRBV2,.,CASRWGVGTGELFF,TGTGCCAGCAGGTGGGGAGTTGGTACCGGGGAGCTGTTTTTT
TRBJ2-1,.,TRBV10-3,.,CAISESDEQFF,TGTGCCATCAGTGAGAGTGATGAGCAGTTCTTC
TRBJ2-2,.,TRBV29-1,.,CSVHMGGLGTGELFF,TGCAGCGTTCATATGGGGGGGCTGGGCACCGGGGAGCTGTTTTTT
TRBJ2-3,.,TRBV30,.,CAWSRGATDTQYF,TGTGCCTGGAGTCGGGGCGCAACAGATACGCAGTATTTT
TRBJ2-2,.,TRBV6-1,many,CASRAENTGELFF,TGTGCCAGCAGGGCCGAGAACACCGGGGAGCTGTTTTTT
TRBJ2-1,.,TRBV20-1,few,CSARDGDTGLSYNEQFF,TGCAGTGCTAGAGATGGGGACACCGGCCTTTCCTACAATGAGCAGTTCTTC
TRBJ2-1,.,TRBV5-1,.,CASSLARTSYNEQFF,TGCGCCAGCAGCTTGGCCAGAACTTCTTACAATGAGCAGTTCTTC
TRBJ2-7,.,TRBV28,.,CASSFSDSRRYF,TGTGCCAGCAGTTTCTCTGACTCCCGGCGGTACTTC
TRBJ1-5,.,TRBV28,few,CASSHGLLRGQPQHF,TGTGCCAGCAGCCACGGACTCCTGAGGGGTCAGCCCCAGCATTTT
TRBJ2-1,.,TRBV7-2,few,CASSSGTAVYNEQFF,TGTGCCAGCAGTTCCGGGACGGCCGTGTACAATGAGCAGTTCTTC
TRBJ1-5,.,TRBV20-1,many,CSARSRAVTMDQPQHF,TGCAGTGCTAGGTCTCGGGCGGTAACAATGGACCAGCCCCAGCATTTT
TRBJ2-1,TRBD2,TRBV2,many,CASSLLAGDYNEQFF,TGTGCTAGCAGCCTCCTAGCGGGAGACTACAATGAGCAGTTCTTC
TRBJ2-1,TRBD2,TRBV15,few,CATSISRASGYNEQFF,TGTGCCACCAGCATAAGTAGGGCTAGCGGTTACAATGAGCAGTTCTTC
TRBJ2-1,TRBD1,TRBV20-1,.,CSASGDRGGRATYNEQFF,TGCAGTGCTAGCGGGGACAGGGGTGGTCGGGCGACCTACAATGAGCAGTTCTTC